This T cell receptor (beta chain) appears in the sequencing data of a study of blood T cell repertoires in COVID-19. In the study overall: The United States, Italy and Spain provided the acute and convalescent COVID-19 samples. The cDNA or gDNA used as material had been derived from T cells, B-cell-depleted T cells, or PBMCs.

In the source study's methods: Reference gene primer amplification gave nucleated cell count estimates. The repertoire was sequenced with immunoSEQ multiplex PCR; TCRdb's copy has only in-frame clones and lacks some. V, J and clone size are those of that table, while D and trimming were read from the DNA. The repertoire consists of under 8,500 clones, with 80% to 90% occurring once and the leading ten covering roughly 10%. The germline CDR1 and CDR2 sequences are GTSNPN and SVGIG (reference sequence). V shed 2 bases and J shed 7 bases, with 15 bases lying between them. The CDR3 loop spans 14 amino acids.

This sequence originates from a man between 65 and 80 years old with active COVID-19. The V call is TRBV30, the J call TRBJ2-1; possible D gene TRBD1, 6 bases. The sample was peripheral blood. CDR3 bases: TGTGCCTGGAGTCGGGGACAATCGGTTAATGAGCAGTTCTTC. Encoded protein: CAWSRGQSVNEQFF. The full variable domain, completed using reference TRBV30 and TRBJ2-1, is SQTIHQWPATLVQPVGSPLSLECTVEGTSNPNLYWYRQAAGRGLQLLFYSVGIGQISSEVPQNLSASRPQDRQFILSSKKLLLSDSGFYLCAWSRGQSVNEQFFGPGTRLTVL.